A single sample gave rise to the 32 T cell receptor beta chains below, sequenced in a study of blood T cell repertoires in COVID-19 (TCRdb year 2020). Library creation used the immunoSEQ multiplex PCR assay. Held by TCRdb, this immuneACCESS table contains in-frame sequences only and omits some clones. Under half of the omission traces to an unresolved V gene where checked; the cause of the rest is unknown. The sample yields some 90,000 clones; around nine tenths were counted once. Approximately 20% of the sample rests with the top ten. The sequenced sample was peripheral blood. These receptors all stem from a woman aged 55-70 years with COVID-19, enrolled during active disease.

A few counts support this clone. The CDR3, as DNA: TGTGCCAGCAGCGTAGTTGAGGGAAACACTGAAGCTTTCTTT. It is translated as CASSVVEGNTEAFF. V usage is TRBV9 and J usage is TRBJ1-1; D is uncertain. The CDR3 extends over 14 amino acids. Germline V gene data show CDR1 as SGDLS and CDR2 as YYNGEE. V was trimmed by 0 bases and J by 2 bases, leaving 8 bases between them.

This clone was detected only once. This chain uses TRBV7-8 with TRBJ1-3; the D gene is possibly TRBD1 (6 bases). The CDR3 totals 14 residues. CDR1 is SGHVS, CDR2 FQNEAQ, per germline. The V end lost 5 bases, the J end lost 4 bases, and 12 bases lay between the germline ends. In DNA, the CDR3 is TGTGCCAGCAGCAAGCACAGGGACGGAAACACCATATATTTT. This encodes CASSKHRDGNTIYF.

CDR3 protein: CASSIARGNQPQHF. The CDR3 coding sequence is TGTGCCAGTAGTATAGCCAGGGGCAATCAGCCCCAGCATTTT. V usage is TRBV19 and J usage is TRBJ1-5, with a weak D call TRBD1 (5 bases). This CDR3 spans 14 amino acids. The V end was cut by 1 base, the J end by 2 bases, with 6 bases between. Germline V gene lookup returns CDR1 LNHDA and CDR2 SQIVND (reference sequence).

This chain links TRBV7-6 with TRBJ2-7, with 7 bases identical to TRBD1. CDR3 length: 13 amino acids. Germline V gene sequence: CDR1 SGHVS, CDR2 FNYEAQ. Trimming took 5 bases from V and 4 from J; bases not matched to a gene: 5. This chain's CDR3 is CASSEQGRYEQYF. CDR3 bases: TGTGCCAGCAGCGAACAGGGGCGGTACGAGCAGTACTTC.

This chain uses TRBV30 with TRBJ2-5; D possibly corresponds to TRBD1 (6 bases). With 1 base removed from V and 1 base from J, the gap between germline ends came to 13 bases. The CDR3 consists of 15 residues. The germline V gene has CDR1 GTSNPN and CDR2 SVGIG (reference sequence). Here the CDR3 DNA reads TGTGCCTGGAGTGGAGGGACCAGGGGCCAAGAGACCCAGTACTTC. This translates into CAWSGGTRGQETQYF.

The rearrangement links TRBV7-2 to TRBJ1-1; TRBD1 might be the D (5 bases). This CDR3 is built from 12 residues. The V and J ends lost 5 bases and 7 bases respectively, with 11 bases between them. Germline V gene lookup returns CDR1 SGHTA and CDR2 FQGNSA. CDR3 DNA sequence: TGTGCCAGCAGCCGTCGACAGCTTGAAGCTTTCTTT. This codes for CASSRRQLEAFF. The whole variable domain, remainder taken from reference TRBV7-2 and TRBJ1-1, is GAGVSQSPSNKVTEKGKDVELRCDPISGHTALYWYRQSLGQGLEFLIYFQGNSAPDKSGLPSDRFSAERTGGSVSTLTIQRTQQEDSAVYLCASSRRQLEAFFGQGTRLTVV.

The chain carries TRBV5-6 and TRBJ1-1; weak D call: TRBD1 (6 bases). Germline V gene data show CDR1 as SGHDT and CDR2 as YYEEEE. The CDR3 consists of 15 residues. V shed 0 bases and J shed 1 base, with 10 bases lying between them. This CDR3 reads CASSLVTGPNTEAFF. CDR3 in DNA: TGTGCCAGCAGCTTGGTAACAGGGCCGAACACTGAAGCTTTCTTT. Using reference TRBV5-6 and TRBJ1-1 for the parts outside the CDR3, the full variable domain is DAGVTQSPTHLIKTRGQQVTLRCSPKSGHDTVSWYQQALGQGPQFIFQYYEEEERQRGNFPDRFSGHQFPNYSSELNVNALLLGDSALYLCASSLVTGPNTEAFFGQGTRLTVV.

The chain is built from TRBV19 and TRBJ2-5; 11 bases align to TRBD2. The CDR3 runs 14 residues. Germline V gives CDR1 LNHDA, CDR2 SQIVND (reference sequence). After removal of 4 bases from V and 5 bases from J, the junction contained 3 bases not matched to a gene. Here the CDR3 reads CASSKTSGVETQYF. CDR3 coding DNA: TGTGCCAGTAGTAAGACTAGCGGGGTTGAGACCCAGTACTTC.

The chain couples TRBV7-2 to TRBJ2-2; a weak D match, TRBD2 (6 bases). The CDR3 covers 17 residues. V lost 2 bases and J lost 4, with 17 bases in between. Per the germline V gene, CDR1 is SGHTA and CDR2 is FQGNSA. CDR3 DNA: TGTGCCAGCAGCTTACCCGACGCCTGGGACTCCACCGGGGAGCTGTTTTTT. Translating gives CASSLPDAWDSTGELFF.

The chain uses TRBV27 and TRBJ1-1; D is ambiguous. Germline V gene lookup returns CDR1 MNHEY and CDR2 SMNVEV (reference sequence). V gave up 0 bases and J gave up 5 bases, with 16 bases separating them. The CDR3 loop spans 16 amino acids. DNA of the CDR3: TGTGCCAGCAGTTTATCGACTCACTCCTCGCGAACTGAAGCTTTCTTT. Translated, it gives CASSLSTHSSRTEAFF.

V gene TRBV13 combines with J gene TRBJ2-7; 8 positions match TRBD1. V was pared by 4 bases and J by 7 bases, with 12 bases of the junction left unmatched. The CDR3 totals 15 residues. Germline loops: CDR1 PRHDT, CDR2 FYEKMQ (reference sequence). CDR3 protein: CASSSRTGYMWEQYF. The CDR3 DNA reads TGTGCCAGCAGCTCTAGGACAGGGTATATGTGGGAGCAGTACTTC.

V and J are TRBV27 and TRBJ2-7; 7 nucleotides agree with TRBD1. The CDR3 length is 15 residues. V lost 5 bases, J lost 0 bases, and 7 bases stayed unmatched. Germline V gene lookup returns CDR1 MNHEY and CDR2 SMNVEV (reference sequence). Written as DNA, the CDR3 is TGTGCCAGCAGTGCCACAGGGGTTAGCTCCTACGAGCAGTACTTC. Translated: CASSATGVSSYEQYF.

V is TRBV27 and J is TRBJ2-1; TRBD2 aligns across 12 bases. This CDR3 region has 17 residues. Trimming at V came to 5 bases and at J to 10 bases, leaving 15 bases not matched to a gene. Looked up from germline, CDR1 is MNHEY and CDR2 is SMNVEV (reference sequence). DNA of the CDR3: TGTGCCAGCAGTGCCAGTCTAGCGGGGGGGCTCGGCCCGGAGCAGTTCTTC. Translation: CASSASLAGGLGPEQFF.

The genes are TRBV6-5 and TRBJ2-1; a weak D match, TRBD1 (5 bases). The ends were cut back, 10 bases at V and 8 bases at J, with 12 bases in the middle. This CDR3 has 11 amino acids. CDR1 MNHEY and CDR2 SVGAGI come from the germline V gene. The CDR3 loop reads CATSQGHEQFF. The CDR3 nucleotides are TGTGCCACCTCCCAGGGTCATGAGCAGTTCTTC.

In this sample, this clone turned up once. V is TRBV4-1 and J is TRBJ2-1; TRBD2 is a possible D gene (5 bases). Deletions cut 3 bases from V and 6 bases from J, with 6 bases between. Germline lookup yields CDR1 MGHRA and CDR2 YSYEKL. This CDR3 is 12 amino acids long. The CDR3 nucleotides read TGCGCCAGCAGCCACGGGGTCAATGAGCAGTTCTTC. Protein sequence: CASSHGVNEQFF.

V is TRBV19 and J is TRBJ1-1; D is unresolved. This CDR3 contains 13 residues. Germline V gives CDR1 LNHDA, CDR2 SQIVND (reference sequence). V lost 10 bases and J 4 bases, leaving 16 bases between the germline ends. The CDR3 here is CATQSRISTEAFF. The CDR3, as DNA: TGTGCCACGCAATCCAGGATCAGCACTGAAGCTTTCTTT.

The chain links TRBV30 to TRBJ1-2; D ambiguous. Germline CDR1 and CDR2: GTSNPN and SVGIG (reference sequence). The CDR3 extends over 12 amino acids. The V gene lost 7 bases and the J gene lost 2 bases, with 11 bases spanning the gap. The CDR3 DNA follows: TGTGCCTTCTCAGACACGAACTATGGCTACACCTTC. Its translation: CAFSDTNYGYTF.

The CDR3 coding sequence is TGTGCCAGCTCACCAGTAGCGCTTTACGGGACATCGAATCCCGGGCCTGGGGCCAACGTCCTGACTTTC. As protein: CASSPVALYGTSNPGPGANVLTF. V and J are TRBV18 and TRBJ2-6, with D tentatively TRBD1 (6 bases). CDR1 is KGHSH, CDR2 LQKENI, per germline. The V gene lost 2 bases and the J gene lost 2 bases, with 31 bases spanning the gap. This CDR3 region has 23 residues.

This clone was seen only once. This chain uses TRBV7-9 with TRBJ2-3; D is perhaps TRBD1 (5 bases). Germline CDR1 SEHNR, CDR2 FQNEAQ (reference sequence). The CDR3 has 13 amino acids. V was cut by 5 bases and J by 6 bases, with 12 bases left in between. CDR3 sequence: CASSPHGADTQYF. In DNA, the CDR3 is TGTGCCAGCAGCCCCCATGGGGCCGATACGCAGTATTTT.

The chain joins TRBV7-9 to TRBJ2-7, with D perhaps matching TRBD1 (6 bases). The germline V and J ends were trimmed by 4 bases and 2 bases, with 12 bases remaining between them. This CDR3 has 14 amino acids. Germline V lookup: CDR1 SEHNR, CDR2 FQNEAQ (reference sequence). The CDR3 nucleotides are TGTGCCAGCAGCTCCCCGACAGGCCCCTACGAGCAGTACTTC. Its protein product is CASSSPTGPYEQYF.

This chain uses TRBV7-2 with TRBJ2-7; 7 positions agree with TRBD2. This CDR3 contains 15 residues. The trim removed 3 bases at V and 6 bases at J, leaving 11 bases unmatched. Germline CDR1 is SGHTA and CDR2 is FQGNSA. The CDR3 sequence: CASSFPSGTPTEQYF. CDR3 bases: TGTGCCAGCAGCTTCCCTAGCGGTACACCTACCGAGCAGTACTTC.

CDR3 in amino acids: CASSLRLAGSSDTQYF. Here the CDR3 DNA reads TGTGCCAGCAGCCTACGACTAGCGGGAAGTTCAGATACGCAGTATTTT. The rearrangement joins TRBV7-2 to TRBJ2-3; 11 bases match TRBD2. V shed 5 bases and J 4 bases; nucleotides not matched to a gene: 8. Germline V gives CDR1 SGHTA, CDR2 FQGNSA. The CDR3 sequence is 16 residues long.

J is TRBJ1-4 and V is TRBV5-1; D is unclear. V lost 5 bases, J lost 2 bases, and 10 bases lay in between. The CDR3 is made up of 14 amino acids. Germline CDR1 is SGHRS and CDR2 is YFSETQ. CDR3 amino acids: CASSPLSTNEKLFF. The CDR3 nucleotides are TGCGCCAGCAGTCCCCTTTCCACTAATGAAAAACTGTTTTTT.

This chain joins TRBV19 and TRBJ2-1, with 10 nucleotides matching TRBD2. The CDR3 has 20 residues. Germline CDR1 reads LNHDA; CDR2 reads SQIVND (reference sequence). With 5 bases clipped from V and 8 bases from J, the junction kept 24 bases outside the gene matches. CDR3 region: CASSPGWTSGMTGGAHEQFF. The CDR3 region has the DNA TGTGCCAGTAGTCCAGGGTGGACTAGCGGTATGACTGGGGGGGCCCATGAGCAGTTCTTC.

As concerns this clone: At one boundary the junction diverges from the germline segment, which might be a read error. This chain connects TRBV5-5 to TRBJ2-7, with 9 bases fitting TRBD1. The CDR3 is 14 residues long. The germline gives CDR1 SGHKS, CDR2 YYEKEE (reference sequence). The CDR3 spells CASSLGTGISQDRF. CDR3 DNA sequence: TGTGCCAGCAGCTTAGGGACAGGGATCTCCCAAGACCGCTTC.

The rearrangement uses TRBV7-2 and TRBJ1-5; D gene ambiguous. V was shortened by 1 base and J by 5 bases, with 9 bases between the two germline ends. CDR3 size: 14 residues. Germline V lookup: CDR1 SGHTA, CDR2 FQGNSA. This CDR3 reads CASSLGWRDQPQHF. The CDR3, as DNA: TGTGCCAGCAGCTTAGGGTGGAGGGATCAGCCCCAGCATTTT.

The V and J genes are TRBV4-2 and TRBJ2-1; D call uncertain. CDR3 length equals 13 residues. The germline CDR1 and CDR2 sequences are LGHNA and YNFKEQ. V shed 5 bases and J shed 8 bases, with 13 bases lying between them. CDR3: CASSTLVRDEQFF. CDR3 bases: TGTGCCAGCAGCACCCTAGTCCGAGATGAGCAGTTCTTC.

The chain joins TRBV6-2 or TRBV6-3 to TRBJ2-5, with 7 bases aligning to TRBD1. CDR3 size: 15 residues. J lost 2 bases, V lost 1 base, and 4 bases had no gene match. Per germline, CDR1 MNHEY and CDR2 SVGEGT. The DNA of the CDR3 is TGTGCCAGCAGTTACTACCGACAGGGACAAGAGACCCAGTACTTC. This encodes CASSYYRQGQETQYF.

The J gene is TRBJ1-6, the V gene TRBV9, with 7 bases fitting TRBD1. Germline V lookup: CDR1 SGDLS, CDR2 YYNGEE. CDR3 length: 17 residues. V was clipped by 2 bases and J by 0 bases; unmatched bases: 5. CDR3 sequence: CASSVNRDSSYNSPLHF. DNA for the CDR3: TGTGCCAGCAGCGTCAACCGGGACAGCTCCTATAATTCACCCCTCCACTTT.

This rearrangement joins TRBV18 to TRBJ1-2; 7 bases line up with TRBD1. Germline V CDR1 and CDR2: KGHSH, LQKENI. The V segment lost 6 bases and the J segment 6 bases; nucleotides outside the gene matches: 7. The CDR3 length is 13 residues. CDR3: CASSTPTGDGYTF. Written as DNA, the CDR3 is TGTGCCAGCTCTACCCCAACAGGGGATGGCTACACCTTC.

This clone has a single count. DNA of the CDR3: TGCAGCGTTGAGCCTTTCCTGGGGAGCGGGGCCTACTACAATGAGCAGTTCTTC. Its protein is CSVEPFLGSGAYYNEQFF. V is TRBV29-1 and J is TRBJ2-1; TRBD2 matches at 7 bases. J lost 3 bases, V lost 3 bases, and 17 bases had no gene match. CDR1 SQVTM and CDR2 ANQGSEA come from the germline V gene. The CDR3 covers 18 residues.

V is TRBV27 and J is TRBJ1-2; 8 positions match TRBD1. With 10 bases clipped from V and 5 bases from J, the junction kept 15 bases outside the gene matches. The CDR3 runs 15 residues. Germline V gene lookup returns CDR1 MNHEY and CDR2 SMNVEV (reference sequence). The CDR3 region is CATREGDRGIYGYTF. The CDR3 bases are TGTGCCACGCGGGAAGGAGACAGGGGAATATATGGCTACACCTTC.